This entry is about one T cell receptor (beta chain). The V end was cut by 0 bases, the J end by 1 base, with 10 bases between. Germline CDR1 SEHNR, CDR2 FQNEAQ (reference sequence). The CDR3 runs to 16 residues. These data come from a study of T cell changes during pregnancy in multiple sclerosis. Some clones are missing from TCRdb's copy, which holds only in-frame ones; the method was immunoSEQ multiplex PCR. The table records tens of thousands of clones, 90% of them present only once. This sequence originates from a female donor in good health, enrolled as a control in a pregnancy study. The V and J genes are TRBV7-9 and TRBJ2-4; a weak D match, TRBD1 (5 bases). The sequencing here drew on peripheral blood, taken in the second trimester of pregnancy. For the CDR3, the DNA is TGTGCCAGCAGCTTAGCTGCAGGGAAGGCCAAAAACATTCAGTACTTC. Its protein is CASSLAAGKAKNIQYF.